What follows describes a single TCR beta chain. These data are taken from a study of regulatory and conventional T cells in RAG deficiency. Blood CD4+ CD25-low CD127-high conventional T cells supplied the genomic DNA template. This table comes from immunoSEQ multiplex PCR, and its TCRdb copy is limited to in-frame clones, with some not included. The sample comprises about 50,000 clones, around 90% of which are singletons, and 0.51% rests with the top ten. These data were likewise used in another study, on regulatory T cells. Per that paper: The PCR used 52 TRBV and 13 TRBJ primers.

Sequenced: CD4+ effector T cells sorted from blood. This receptor was obtained from a human donor in good health.

Written as DNA, the CDR3 is TGTGCCAGCAGCTTAGGGCAGGGAGCCACTGAAGCTTTCTTT. This codes for CASSLGQGATEAFF. V gene TRBV7-8 combines with J gene TRBJ1-1; TRBD1 might be the D (5 bases). The CDR3 sequence is 14 residues long. CDR1 is SGHVS, CDR2 FQNEAQ, per germline. Trimming shortened V by 1 base and J by 4 bases, and 10 bases separated the two germline ends.